The sequence of this T cell receptor beta chain was determined in a study of regulatory T cells in long-lasting Graves disease (dated by TCRdb to the early 2020s). Regarding the research as a whole: Patients with newly diagnosed Graves' disease had been on antithyroid drugs for under 3 months. Persistent Graves' disease patients were compared with newly diagnosed Graves' disease patients by peripheral blood TCR sequencing and RNA sequencing. The study was registered as a clinical trial and conducted in China. TCR sequencing covered some 13 persistent and approximately 20 newly diagnosed Graves' disease patients, 33 samples in total. Study-wide findings and limitations: The study examined only peripheral blood because the primary lesion, thyroid tissue, could not be accessed. Compared with newly diagnosed patients, patients with persistent Graves' disease had lower TCR Shannon entropy and fewer highly expanded clones, which suggests clonal expansion. Persistent disease showed preferential use of TRBV28, TRBJ1-2 and TRBJ2-5, whereas newly diagnosed disease favored TRBV20-1 and TRBJ2-1. The authors noted that the small sample size was a limitation that may lower accuracy. Patients with persistent disease shared more public clonotypes (around 2,700) than newly diagnosed patients did (966). Sequencing and analysis were restricted to the TCR beta chain.

From a lookup of the germline V gene, CDR1 and CDR2 are MGHDK and SYGVNS. Trimming leaves V shorter by 2 bases and J shorter by 0 bases, with the junction holding 7 bases beyond the gene matches. From its cysteine to its phenylalanine, the CDR3 spans 18 amino acids. The DNA shown is the 54-base CDR3, in frame from base 1. Library generation was performed with multiplex PCR. Sequencing used an Illumina HiSeq 4000. TCR beta libraries were built with iRepertoire HTBI primers and Arm-PCR amplification of CDR3 regions. PCR products were gel purified before sequencing. Turning to the authors' computational methods: Across samples, around 62 TRBV and 15 or so TRBJ segments were identified and used for gene usage analysis of CDR3 amino acid clonotypes. COPE and FqMerger were used to merge the filtered high-quality paired reads into contigs. BLAST was used to align contigs to the IMGT TRBV, TRBD and TRBJ reference genes, and CDR3 was defined following IMGT. Clonotypes above 0.1% frequency were classified as highly expanded clones. Shannon entropy was used to measure repertoire diversity, and the Gini coefficient was used to measure V-J evenness. A clonotype found in more than one individual was treated as public. TCRdb applied fastp at Q25 and MiXCR to the public reads, then kept only in-frame beta chains. Records with the same CDR3 protein are collapsed into one entry carrying the most frequent genes and DNA. The V and J calls here are based on TCRdb, not the publication. This sample is represented by hundreds of thousands of distinct CDR3 sequences; about 16% of them were singletons. The ten largest make up more than 15% of the sample.

This clonotype was detected ten times or more. No antigen is known for it. No much larger clone is present one base from it, and per-base qualities are unavailable. This sample's time point label indicates: newly diagnosed GD, antithyroid drugs for less than 3 months. For both TCR sequencing and RNA sequencing, RNA was extracted from PBMCs using TRIzol. Graves' disease was diagnosed according to American Thyroid Association guidelines. Recruitment of patients was carried out at an endocrinology department in Xi'an, China. Each patient gave approximately 10 milliliters of peripheral blood, collected in an EDTA anticoagulant tube. PBMCs were isolated by Ficoll Paque Plus density gradient separation without further T cell sorting. RNA quality was checked with an Agilent 2100 Bioanalyzer and agarose gel, and concentration with a NanoDrop 2000. A further study also used this sample, focusing on T cells in Graves' hyperthyroidism and ophthalmopathy. Drawing on the second study: Stable Graves' hyperthyroidism was defined as no progression to ophthalmopathy during 18 months of follow-up. The hyperthyroidism patients were between 18 and 65 years old and newly diagnosed, with a disease duration of less than 2 months. Any patient with an uncontrolled infection, another autoimmune disease, pregnancy or lactation was excluded. Diagnoses relied on clinical symptoms, serum thyroxine and TRAb, thyroid ultrasound and orbital computed tomography. For the first round of RT-PCR on the TCR CDR3, the HTBI primer set was used together with the Qiagen OneStep RT-PCR kit. Most expanded thyroid clonotypes (frequency above 0.001) were also found in blood, which suggests that blood repertoires may mirror thyroid immune responses. In cross-validation, a model built on a 13 V-J signature told ophthalmopathy apart from stable hyperthyroidism with roughly 87% sensitivity and approximately 81% specificity, and in testing the same model reached 80%/75%. In validation, the model predicted progression to ophthalmopathy with approximately 71% sensitivity and approximately 78% specificity, a median of 6.5 months before onset. A discovery cohort of approximately 97 patients, about 40 with Graves' ophthalmopathy and 57 with stable Graves' hyperthyroidism, was used to find distinguishing TCR V-J signatures. An independent validation cohort of under 20 hyperthyroidism patients and about 16 patients who later progressed to ophthalmopathy tested prospective prediction of ophthalmopathy. The approximately 90 discovery patients were randomly split 7:3 into training and test sets. In addition, the study compared T-cell repertoires in thyroid tissue and in blood from five or six Graves' hyperthyroidism patients. After sampling, hyperthyroidism patients received methimazole starting at 30 mg daily, and ophthalmopathy patients received high-dose intravenous methylprednisolone. The libraries were constructed in a second round of multiplex PCR and then size-selected and purified. Libraries were sequenced paired-end with 100 bp reads on an Illumina HiSeq2000. SOAPnuke was used to process the raw data, removing reads that contained adapters or uncalled bases, had a mean Phred below 15, or lacked an exact match to the constant primer or identifier. COPE v1.2.5 was used to merge high-quality paired reads, and clonotypes were defined as unique nucleotide sequences. MiTCR v1.1 was used to align clonotypes to the IMGT TRBV, TRBD and TRBJ reference segments. The analysis was restricted to V-J combinations with a frequency above 0.0001, which together covered around 99% of the repertoires. The TCS score was defined as F50 (clonal expansion) divided by E x V (chaos), with BLOSUM62-based TCRdist calculated between CDR3 peptides within each V-J. Welch's t-statistics and random forest reduced 500 to 550 V-J features to 13, which were used in a naive Bayes classifier (R e1071). No statistical method was used to fix the sample size in advance, and group allocation was not hidden from the investigators. The paper describes TCR Vbeta CDR3 sequencing of around 130 peripheral blood samples, made up of under 50 ophthalmopathy patients, over 70 hyperthyroidism patients and 17 progressor patients.

The sequenced sample was peripheral blood mononuclear cells (PBMCs), obtained at new diagnosis, from a patient treated with antithyroid drugs. The source is a woman in her twenties or thirties with Graves disease. Donor details come from another sample of the same person, matched by shared clones. The chain joins TRBV25-1 to TRBJ2-6; 7 central bases correspond to TRBD2. The nucleotide sequence is given as TGTGCCAGCAGTGAAACGAGGGGACTAAACTCTGGGGCCAACGTCCTGACTTTC. Translated, this is CASSETRGLNSGANVLTF.